The rows below give T cell receptor beta chains drawn from one sample of a study of T-cell memory formation after mild COVID-19. Via MiXCR, TCRdb re-called the 5' RACE reads, giving one row per CDR3 protein. The table records approximately 580,000 distinct CDR3 sequences, around 20% of them present only once. The source material was PBMCs or a T cell subset sorted from them (not recorded which). The receptor source for this set is an adult woman who had mild COVID-19 (a few samples of this study predate the infection). Cell type and time point are not known. CDR3s include the opening cysteine and the closing phenylalanine or tryptophan. The order of the fields is D gene, V gene, J gene, CDR3 protein. A D gene is named only where the DNA matches it firmly.

d_gene: .
v_gene: TRBV25-1
j_gene: TRBJ2-5
CDR3aa: CASRGGTETQYF

d_gene: .
v_gene: TRBV30
j_gene: TRBJ1-1
CDR3aa: CAWNMGSLNTEAFF

d_gene: .
v_gene: TRBV6-6
j_gene: TRBJ1-6
CDR3aa: CASRSYNSPLHF

d_gene: .
v_gene: TRBV5-5
j_gene: TRBJ2-7
CDR3aa: CASSPTLGSYEQYF

d_gene: .
v_gene: TRBV4-1
j_gene: TRBJ2-5
CDR3aa: CASSQVGQEASRTLETQYF

d_gene: .
v_gene: TRBV6-2/TRBV6-3
j_gene: TRBJ1-2
CDR3aa: CASSSARSLGYTF

d_gene: .
v_gene: TRBV20-1
j_gene: TRBJ2-5
CDR3aa: CSARVVASQETQYF

d_gene: TRBD1
v_gene: TRBV4-3
j_gene: TRBJ2-7
CDR3aa: CASSRGTGSSYEQYF

d_gene: .
v_gene: TRBV11-2
j_gene: TRBJ2-3
CDR3aa: CASTPLSTDTQYF

d_gene: .
v_gene: TRBV7-8
j_gene: TRBJ2-3
CDR3aa: CASSLGHKQSSSTDTQYF

d_gene: .
v_gene: TRBV30
j_gene: TRBJ1-2
CDR3aa: CAWRRGVNGYTF

d_gene: TRBD2
v_gene: TRBV4-3
j_gene: TRBJ2-1
CDR3aa: CASSQEASGSVNEQFF

d_gene: .
v_gene: TRBV2
j_gene: TRBJ2-3
CDR3aa: CASSENGGPSTDTQYF

d_gene: TRBD2
v_gene: TRBV7-9
j_gene: TRBJ2-7
CDR3aa: CASSKRERTYEQYF